What follows are 13 T cell receptor beta chains derived from one specimen sequenced in a study of blood T cell repertoires in COVID-19. Produced via immunoSEQ multiplex PCR; TCRdb's table is partial and in-frame only. The sample has 200,000 to 300,000 clones, 84% seen once. Sequenced sample: peripheral blood. The receptor set was obtained from a woman between 40 and 55 years old who had recovered from COVID-19.

This rearrangement joins TRBV11-2 to TRBJ2-5, with a possible D match to TRBD1 (6 bases). Trimming stripped 1 base from V and 4 bases from J, with 13 bases between. The CDR3 is made up of 15 amino acids. Germline-derived CDR1 and CDR2 are SGHAT and FQNNGV. CDR3 in amino acids: CASSLGPRRGETQYF. CDR3 in DNA: TGTGCCAGCAGCTTAGGCCCGCGCAGGGGAGAGACCCAGTACTTC.

This chain connects TRBV2 to TRBJ2-7; TRBD1 matches at 7 bases. The CDR3 runs 14 residues. Germline trimming cut 5 bases from V and 4 bases from J; bases unmatched to any gene: 8. Germline V gene lookup returns CDR1 SNHLY and CDR2 FYNNEI. CDR3 region: CASSPGTAPYEQYF. The DNA of the CDR3 is TGTGCCAGCAGTCCCGGGACAGCACCGTACGAGCAGTACTTC.

The CDR3: CASSAPHRDSPLHF. In DNA, the CDR3 is TGTGCCAGCAGCGCCCCTCACAGGGATTCACCCCTCCACTTT. The chain combines TRBV9 with TRBJ1-6, with D maybe TRBD1 (6 bases). The CDR3 is 14 residues long. Germline-derived CDR1 and CDR2 are SGDLS and YYNGEE. The V gene lost 3 bases and the J gene lost 8 bases, with 12 bases spanning the gap.

The chain joins TRBV3-1 (or the pseudogene TRBV3-2) to TRBJ1-3, with a tentative D call TRBD1 (5 bases). Trimming removed 4 bases at V and 0 bases at J, with 13 bases between. The CDR3 loop spans 16 amino acids. Germline-derived CDR1 and CDR2 are LGHDT and YNNKEL (reference sequence). The DNA of the CDR3 is TGTGCCAGCAGCCCTCTCCGACAGAGCTCTGGAAACACCATATATTTT. Protein sequence: CASSPLRQSSGNTIYF.

The gene calls are TRBV12-3 or TRBV12-4 and TRBJ1-4, with 7 bases that match TRBD1. This CDR3 has 13 residues. J lost 5 bases, V lost 6 bases, and 3 bases had no gene match. The CDR3 DNA is TGTGCCAGCAGAGGGGGCTGGAATGAAAAACTGTTTTTT. Encoded protein: CASRGGWNEKLFF.

On this clone: The germline gene is not matched at one end of the junction; a read error may be the cause. The rearrangement joins TRBV15 to TRBJ1-5; D uncertain. The CDR3 sequence is 17 residues long. Germline assignment: CDR1 LNHNV and CDR2 YYDKDF (reference sequence). In nucleotides, the CDR3 is TGTGCCACCAGCAGAGTGGCCAAGCCGGCTAGCGATCAGCCCCAGCATTTT. Amino acid sequence: CATSRVAKPASDQPQHF.

This sequence joins TRBV5-6 and TRBJ1-2; TRBD1 might be the D (5 bases). This CDR3 contains 13 residues. The V gene's germline CDR1 is SGHDT and CDR2 YYEEEE. V lost 0 bases and J lost 5, with 8 bases in between. Here the CDR3 reads CASSLAAGYGYTF. In DNA, the CDR3 is TGTGCCAGCAGCTTGGCGGCAGGGTATGGCTACACCTTC.

This chain uses TRBV5-8 with TRBJ1-2; tentatively, D is TRBD1 (5 bases). The CDR3 spans 14 residues. Trimming took off 1 base at V and 8 bases at J, with 15 bases between the two ends. The germline V gene encodes CDR1 SGHTS and CDR2 YDEGEE. The CDR3 sequence is CASSLTTDLRGYTF. CDR3 bases: TGTGCCAGCAGCTTGACGACAGACCTTAGAGGCTACACCTTC.

This clone came up once. The V call is TRBV18, the J call TRBJ1-3; 8 bases are a match to TRBD1. Per the germline V gene, CDR1 is KGHSH and CDR2 is LQKENI. V shed 3 bases and J 2 bases; nucleotides not matched to a gene: 3. This CDR3 spans 15 amino acids. CDR3 loop: CASSPPTGAGNTIYF. The DNA of the CDR3 is TGTGCCAGCTCACCCCCGACAGGGGCTGGAAACACCATATATTTT.

This chain connects TRBV7-8 to TRBJ1-5; 9 bases fit TRBD1. CDR3 length: 17 amino acids. With V trimmed by 3 bases and J by 3 bases, 9 bases remained unmatched. Germline CDR1 reads SGHVS; CDR2 reads FQNEAQ. CDR3 in DNA: TGTGCCAGCAGCTTGGACTACAGGGGGCGAGACAATCAGCCCCAGCATTTT. This encodes CASSLDYRGRDNQPQHF.

The chain recombines TRBV19 with TRBJ2-7; a possible D gene is TRBD1 (6 bases). The CDR3 extends over 15 amino acids. The ends were cut back, 4 bases at V and 3 bases at J, with 16 bases in the middle. Per the germline V gene, CDR1 is LNHDA and CDR2 is SQIVND (reference sequence). The CDR3 loop is CASSKYPGQNYEQYF. The CDR3 DNA reads TGTGCCAGTAGTAAGTATCCGGGACAAAACTACGAGCAGTACTTC.

This chain joins TRBV29-1 and TRBJ2-5; the match to TRBD1 covers 7 bases. V gave up 4 bases and J gave up 7 bases; unmatched junction bases: 9. Looked up from germline, CDR1 is SQVTM and CDR2 is ANQGSEA. The CDR3 has 13 residues. Here the CDR3 DNA reads TGCAGCGTTGGGGGAGACAGGGTCGGGACCCAGTACTTC. Translated: CSVGGDRVGTQYF.

The CDR3 sequence is CASTLSTVNYGYTF. The DNA for the CDR3 is TGTGCCAGCACCCTTTCGACAGTTAACTATGGCTACACCTTC. The chain combines TRBV6-5 with TRBJ1-2, with D possibly TRBD1 on 5 matching bases. V shed 7 bases and J shed 1 base, with 13 bases lying between them. This CDR3 has 14 amino acids. Per germline, CDR1 MNHEY and CDR2 SVGAGI.